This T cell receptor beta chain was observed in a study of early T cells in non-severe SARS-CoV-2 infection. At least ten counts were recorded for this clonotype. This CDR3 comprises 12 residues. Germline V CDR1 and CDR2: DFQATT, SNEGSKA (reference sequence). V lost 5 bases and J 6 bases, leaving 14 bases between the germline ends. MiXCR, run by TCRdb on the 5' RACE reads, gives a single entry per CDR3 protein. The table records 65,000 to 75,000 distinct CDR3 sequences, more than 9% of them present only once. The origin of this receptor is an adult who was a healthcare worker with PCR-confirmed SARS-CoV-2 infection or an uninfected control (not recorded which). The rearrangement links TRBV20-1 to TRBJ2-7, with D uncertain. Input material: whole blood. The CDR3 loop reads CSAQWLGSEQYF. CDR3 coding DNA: TGCAGTGCTCAGTGGCTAGGTTCCGAGCAGTACTTC.